What follows are 19 T cell receptor beta chains derived from one specimen sequenced in a study of T cell repertoires in cytomegalovirus infection. TCRdb re-called the reads with MiXCR, one entry per CDR3 protein. The repertoire holds about 310,000 distinct CDR3 sequences, roughly a sixth seen once, with around 12% in the top ten. Sequencing input: PBMCs. All receptors derive from a human donor in good health (CMV status not recorded). Some clones in this sample may be carry-over from other donors' samples.

The chain uses TRBV20-1 and TRBJ2-3, with 10 positions matching TRBD1. The CDR3 contains 14 residues. The germline V gene encodes CDR1 DFQATT and CDR2 SNEGSKA (reference sequence). J gave up 6 bases and V 6 bases, and 9 bases lay outside the gene matches. CDR3 amino acids: CSAEDRGGEDTQYF. DNA for the CDR3: TGCAGTGCCGAGGACAGGGGGGGGGAGGATACGCAGTATTTT.

This clonotype appeared many times. J is TRBJ2-7 and V is TRBV5-4; the match to TRBD2 covers 13 bases. With 7 bases clipped from V and 4 bases from J, the junction kept 2 bases outside the gene matches. Germline lookup yields CDR1 SGHNT and CDR2 YYREEE (reference sequence). There are 13 residues in the CDR3. The CDR3 spells CASGLAGVYEQYF. The CDR3 DNA sequence: TGTGCCAGCGGACTAGCGGGGGTTTACGAGCAGTACTTC.

This clonotype was seen a few times. The chain employs TRBV20-1 and TRBJ2-7; maybe TRBD1 (6 bases). The V gene's germline CDR1 is DFQATT and CDR2 SNEGSKA (reference sequence). The CDR3 is 15 residues long. Deletions cut 1 base from V and 0 bases from J, with 13 bases between. CDR3 amino acids: CSARGGGGISYEQYF. CDR3 in DNA: TGCAGTGCTAGAGGTGGTGGGGGCATCTCCTACGAGCAGTACTTC.

Worth noting for this clonotype: With a much larger clone just one base away, this may be a read error. The rearrangement uses TRBV6-1 and TRBJ1-3; D is unclear. Germline V gives CDR1 MNHNS, CDR2 SASEGT. The CDR3 is 10 amino acids. As DNA, the CDR3 is TGTGTCAGTGGGGGAAACACCATATATTTT. Protein product: CVSGGNTIYF.

There are a few counts of this clonotype. The chain has TRBV12-3 or TRBV12-4 and TRBJ1-5; tentatively, D is TRBD1 (5 bases). Trimming shortened V by 7 bases and J by 5 bases, and 12 bases separated the two germline ends. This CDR3 has 13 amino acids. The CDR3 nucleotides are TGTGCCAGCACCAGGGCCGGTGATCAGCCCCAGCATTTT. Protein: CASTRAGDQPQHF.

V is TRBV5-1 and J is TRBJ2-2; 9 bases fit TRBD1. Germline values: CDR1 SGHRS, CDR2 YFSETQ. V was clipped by 3 bases and J by 2 bases; unmatched bases: 2. The CDR3 runs 15 residues. The CDR3 sequence: CASSSQGANTGELFF. The CDR3 DNA sequence: TGCGCCAGCAGCTCACAGGGGGCAAACACCGGGGAGCTGTTTTTT.

This chain connects TRBV6-4 to TRBJ2-1, with 7 nucleotides matching TRBD1. Germline loops: CDR1 MRHNA, CDR2 SNTAGT. Losses at the gene ends were 5 bases for V and 3 bases for J; bases not matched to a gene: 7. The CDR3 is 15 amino acids. The CDR3 sequence is CASSHGTELYNEQFF. CDR3 DNA sequence: TGTGCCAGCAGTCACGGGACAGAACTCTACAATGAGCAGTTCTTC.

The rearrangement joins TRBV7-9 to TRBJ1-1; D remains unclear. The CDR3 consists of 12 residues. V dropped 3 bases and J dropped 6 bases, with 8 bases sitting between them. Germline V gene sequence: CDR1 SEHNR, CDR2 FQNEAQ (reference sequence). CDR3 in amino acids: CASSLWSAEAFF. CDR3 DNA sequence: TGTGCCAGCAGCTTGTGGAGTGCTGAAGCTTTCTTT.

The CDR3, as DNA: TGTGCCAGCTCAGAGGGTGATCCTAGTGCTTCCTATGAGCAGTTCTTC. It translates to CASSEGDPSASYEQFF. This chain joins TRBV18 and TRBJ2-1, with D perhaps TRBD2 (5 bases). Germline loops: CDR1 KGHSH, CDR2 LQKENI. This CDR3 has 16 residues. V lost 5 bases, J lost 8 bases, and 22 bases lay in between. Combining the CDR3 with reference TRBV18 and TRBJ2-1 gives the whole variable domain NAGVMQNPRHLVRRRGQEARLRCSPMKGHSHVYWYRQLPEEGLKFMVYLQKENIIDESGMPKERFSAEFPKEGPSILRIQQVVRGDSAAYFCASSEGDPSASYEQFFGPGTRLTVL.

V usage is TRBV19 and J usage is TRBJ2-1; tentative D call: TRBD1 (6 bases). Germline V gives CDR1 LNHDA, CDR2 SQIVND (reference sequence). This CDR3 contains 15 residues. V was trimmed by 6 bases and J by 5 bases, leaving 17 bases between them. DNA of the CDR3: TGTGCCAGTAGAGTGTTGGACAGTTATGACAATGAGCAGTTCTTC. Translating gives CASRVLDSYDNEQFF. Combining the CDR3 with reference TRBV19 and TRBJ2-1 gives the whole variable domain DGGITQSPKYLFRKEGQNVTLSCEQNLNHDAMYWYRQDPGQGLRLIYYSQIVNDFQKGDIAEGYSVSREKKESFPLTVTSAQKNPTAFYLCASRVLDSYDNEQFFGPGTRLTVL.

V is TRBV2 and J is TRBJ2-2; TRBD1 agrees at 7 bases. This CDR3 has 16 residues. CDR1 and CDR2 from the germline V gene are SNHLY and FYNNEI. V dropped 8 bases and J dropped 6; count of bases not matched to a gene: 15. CDR3 residues: CASLARGQRYAGELFF. The CDR3 DNA reads as TGTGCCAGCCTCGCAAGGGGACAGCGTTACGCCGGGGAGCTGTTTTTT. Together with reference TRBV2 and TRBJ2-2, the CDR3 gives the full variable domain: EPEVTQTPSHQVTQMGQEVILRCVPISNHLYFYWYRQILGQKVEFLVSFYNNEISEKSEIFDDQFSVERPDGSNFTLKIRSTKLEDSAMYFCASLARGQRYAGELFFGEGSRLTVL.

This clonotype was detected many times. The chain has TRBV7-2 and TRBJ2-1, with no clear D. V lost 6 bases to trimming and J lost 0 bases, with 12 bases between them. CDR1 and CDR2 from the germline V gene are SGHTA and FQGNSA. The CDR3 is 15 residues long. CDR3 in DNA: TGTGCCAGCAGGACCGCGGAGAGCTCCTACAATGAGCAGTTCTTC. This sequence encodes CASRTAESSYNEQFF.

This clonotype was counted between two and nine times. DNA for the CDR3: TGTGCCAGCAGTTATTCTGGGAGATCCTACGAGCAGTACTTC. Residues: CASSYSGRSYEQYF. The V call is TRBV28, the J call TRBJ2-7; possibly TRBD2 for D (5 bases). This CDR3 has 14 residues. The germline CDR1 and CDR2 sequences are MDHEN and SYDVKM. The ends were cut back, 4 bases at V and 1 base at J, with 11 bases in the middle.

This clonotype has only a few counts. The chain combines TRBV10-3 with TRBJ2-1; the match to TRBD1 covers 8 bases. Per the germline V gene, CDR1 is ENHRY and CDR2 is SYGVKD. The CDR3 extends over 16 amino acids. V gave up 4 bases and J gave up 3 bases; unmatched junction bases: 8. The CDR3 region has the DNA TGTGCCATCAGTGGGGCCCAGGGGGCTAACTACAATGAGCAGTTCTTC. Translated: CAISGAQGANYNEQFF.

This clonotype turned up a few times. The chain uses TRBV20-1 and TRBJ2-5, with D possibly being TRBD1 (5 bases). The germline V gene encodes CDR1 DFQATT and CDR2 SNEGSKA (reference sequence). This CDR3 is 15 amino acids long. The V and J ends lost 0 bases and 5 bases respectively, with 16 bases between them. The CDR3: CSARDGRRSGETQYF. Written as DNA, the CDR3 is TGCAGTGCTAGAGACGGTCGCAGGTCAGGGGAGACCCAGTACTTC.

This clonotype was seen a few times. CDR3 in DNA: TGTGCCAGCAGGGGTCCGGGACAGGGTCTGGAGAACACTGAAGCTTTCTTT. Translated, it gives CASRGPGQGLENTEAFF. V and J are TRBV6-5 and TRBJ1-1; 9 nucleotides align to TRBD1. V trimming: 6 bases; J trimming: 1 base; junction bases outside the gene matches: 12. The CDR3 length is 17 residues. The germline V gene encodes CDR1 MNHEY and CDR2 SVGAGI.

This chain joins TRBV2 and TRBJ1-2; a possible D gene is TRBD1 (5 bases). Germline V gene data show CDR1 as SNHLY and CDR2 as FYNNEI. Trimming pared 2 bases from V and 4 bases from J, leaving 11 bases between. There are 14 residues in the CDR3. The CDR3 coding sequence is TGTGCCAGCAGTGAATGGGGGGATCCCTATGGCTACACCTTC. This sequence encodes CASSEWGDPYGYTF.

This clonotype has at least ten counts. The V and J genes are TRBV20-1 and TRBJ2-5; D is unclear. The CDR3 length is 13 residues. Trimming cost V 4 bases and J 0 bases, with 9 bases left between them. Germline values: CDR1 DFQATT, CDR2 SNEGSKA (reference sequence). CDR3 in DNA: TGCAGTGCTATAGGATCTAACCAAGAGACCCAGTACTTC. Amino acids: CSAIGSNQETQYF.

CDR3 sequence (DNA): TGCAGTGCTCCTGGTCACGCCTCCTACGAGCAGTACTTC. It translates to CSAPGHASYEQYF. This sequence joins TRBV20-1 and TRBJ2-7; unclear D gene. The CDR3 runs to 13 residues. Trimming cost V 5 bases and J 0 bases, with 11 bases left between them. CDR1 and CDR2 from the germline V gene are DFQATT and SNEGSKA (reference sequence).